This T cell receptor beta chain was sequenced in a study of blood T cell repertoires in COVID-19. Study-wide context: Donors in the United States, Italy and Spain gave samples during acute or convalescent COVID-19. T cells, B-cell-depleted T cells, or PBMCs provided the cDNA or gDNA that served as material.

There are 18 residues in the CDR3. Unmatched junction bases numbered 10, after V lost 0 bases and J lost 3 bases. From germline, CDR1 is SGHDN and CDR2 FVKESK. Methods used by the authors: For nucleated cells, counts were estimated from reference gene primer amplification. Profiled with immunoSEQ multiplex PCR; TCRdb holds only in-frame clones, not every one. The V and J calls and clone size were taken over from that table, and D and trimming were inferred from the DNA. The top ten hold approximately 3.7% of the sample, which has roughly 260,000 clones, about 88% seen once. The clonotype comes from a man aged 55 to 70 who had recovered from COVID-19. The chain combines TRBV14 with TRBJ2-2, with TRBD2 matching over 7 bases. Sequencing was performed on peripheral blood. CDR3 residues: CASSQESLAAQHTGELFF. CDR3 sequence (DNA): TGTGCCAGCAGCCAAGAGTCCCTAGCGGCCCAACACACCGGGGAGCTGTTTTTT.